This TCR beta chain comes out of a study of vaccination and CD4 T cells after COVID-19 (dated by TCRdb to 2022 to 2024). Turning to the overall study: The convalescent cohort comprised six males and four females, including two Hispanic individuals, seven Caucasians, two Asians and one multiracial person. Each participant got two doses of either the Pfizer-BioNTech BNT162b2 vaccine (n=8) or the Moderna mRNA-1273 vaccine (n=2). Post-COVID blood samples were collected from convalescent patients a median of around 100 days after diagnosis, with a range of about 35 to 161 days. Post-vaccine blood samples were obtained a median of approximately 74 days after the second vaccine dose, with a range of 14 to 241 days. For stimulating the cultures, overlapping spike peptide pools were used, derived from SARS-CoV-2 as well as from the common cold coronaviruses HCoV-NL63, HCoV-OC43 and HCoV-229E. As controls, cultures received a CEFX viral epitope pool (the positive control), an HIV-1 Nef peptide pool (the negative control), or no peptide at all. The spike-specific CD4+ TCR repertoire was compared before and after mRNA vaccination in ten to eleven COVID-19 convalescent patients and several infection-naive healthy vaccine recipients.

Deletion took 3 bases off V and 5 bases off J, with a span of 15 bases between the germline ends. Based on the germline V gene, the CDR1 and CDR2 sequences are KGHDR and SFDVKD. The CDR3 measures 15 amino acids from cysteine to phenylalanine. Of all the DNA, just the CDR3 is kept, 45 bases in frame from base 1. Reading the label with the study, this specimen's treatment or condition is: roughly 11-day PBMC culture with coronavirus spike peptide pools or control peptides (ViraFEST assay). The ViraFEST assay, used in the study, expanded antigen-specific T cells with peptide pools and then identified the expanded clonotypes through TCR sequencing. The absence of prior SARS-CoV-2 infection in healthy vaccine recipients was confirmed by negative nucleocapsid antibody tests before and after vaccination. PBMCs were cultured at roughly 1.9 million per well in IMDM supplemented with about 5.5% human AB serum and about 10 IU/ml IL-2, with approximately 10 ug/ml peptide pools added. On days 3 and 7, half of the culture medium was replaced with fresh IL-2-containing medium. After less than twelve days of culture, CD4+ T cells were isolated by negative selection with the EasySep CD4+ T cell isolation kit. Ficoll-Paque Plus gradient centrifugation was used to isolate PBMCs from whole blood, and the isolated PBMCs were then either used fresh or cryopreserved at -140C. Triplicate wells were generally used for each culture condition.

Receptor amplification or capture employed PCR. DNA from cultured CD4+ T cells underwent TCR sequencing with the Oncomine TCR Beta short-read assay at the Johns Hopkins FTIC core. The QIAamp micro DNA kit was used to extract genomic DNA from the cultured CD4+ T cells. Oncomine TCR Beta libraries from cultured CD4+ T cells were pooled using unique dual indexes and sequenced on an Illumina iSeq 100. Per the authors' processing: Non-productive sequences were removed, and CDR3s that did not start with C, did not end with F or W, or were shorter than 7 amino acids were discarded. The MANAFEST web application identified antigen-specific clonotypes by comparing peptide-stimulated wells against reference wells and other culture wells. An FDR below 0.05, an odds ratio above 5, and a productive frequency above 0.1% in at least two of three replicate wells were required for clones to be considered positive. Cross-reactive clonotypes were defined as significantly expanded in both SARS-CoV-2 spike wells and at least one common cold coronavirus spike condition. Using R version 3.6.1, CDR3 homology was evaluated through Levenshtein distances (stringdist) along with unrooted phylogenetic trees (ape). TCRdb reworked the public reads: Q25 trimming with fastp, MiXCR clone assembly, productive beta chains retained. Every distinct CDR3 protein forms one entry, paired with its most common genes and DNA. The V and J calls here are based on TCRdb, not the publication. Within this sample are more than 11,000 distinct CDR3 sequences, with less than 30% of them counted one time only. The top ten hold roughly 19% of the sample.

On the study overall, not on this receptor specifically: Relatively few convalescent patients were included in the study, and early timepoints after natural infection were not analyzed. In convalescent patients, a median approximately 83% of post-vaccine SARS-CoV-2-reactive clones were detected only after vaccination, suggesting vaccine-specific priming. In convalescent patients, nearly all vaccine-specific clones (304 of 307) were found to be mono-reactive for SARS-CoV-2 spike rather than cross-reactive with common cold coronaviruses. The median count of SARS-CoV-2-reactive clonotypes went up from about 23 after infection to about 40 after vaccination, although the change was not significant.

About this clonotype itself: Its recognized antigen is unknown. Base qualities are not provided; no much larger clone lies one nucleotide away.

This chain joins TRBV24-1 to TRBJ1-1; the D gene assignment is ambiguous. Source: CD4+ T cells from blood, cultured in vitro, taken before SARS-CoV-2 vaccination. The clonotype comes from a human donor who received a COVID-19 vaccine. In nucleotide form, the sequence is TGTGCCACCAGTGATACGGGAGCCGACGGGACTGAAGCTTTCTTT. It translates as CATSDTGADGTEAFF.